The 23 T cell receptor beta chains presented below share a single source sample, sequenced in a study of blood T cell repertoires in COVID-19. Assay: immunoSEQ multiplex PCR; the TCRdb copy retains only in-frame clones and omits some. The data hold approximately 240,000 clones, with more than 65% observed a single time. Sequenced: peripheral blood. The receptors here all came from a woman between 40 and 50 years old with active or convalescent COVID-19.

This sequence joins TRBV28 and TRBJ1-4; tentatively, D is TRBD1 (6 bases). V was trimmed by 6 bases and J by 8 bases, leaving 19 bases between them. The V gene's germline CDR1 is MDHEN and CDR2 SYDVKM. The CDR3 has 15 residues. CDR3 region: CASSPGTRGGEKLFF. CDR3 bases: TGTGCCAGCAGCCCGGGGACACGGGGCGGGGAAAAACTGTTTTTT.

The V and J genes are TRBV12-3 or TRBV12-4 and TRBJ2-1; 8 positions match TRBD2. The V segment lost 6 bases and the J segment 9 bases; nucleotides outside the gene matches: 4. This CDR3 is 12 amino acids long. CDR3 loop: CASSPSGLEQFF. The CDR3, as DNA: TGTGCCAGCAGCCCTAGCGGGCTTGAGCAGTTCTTC.

This clone has only a few counts. The rearrangement links TRBV30 to TRBJ2-3; 10 nucleotides match TRBD2. CDR1 GTSNPN and CDR2 SVGIG come from the germline V gene (reference sequence). The CDR3 sequence is 14 residues long. J gave up 5 bases and V 0 bases, and 2 bases lay outside the gene matches. CDR3 bases: TGTGCCTGGAGTGTATCTAGCGGGGGAGATACGCAGTATTTT. As protein: CAWSVSSGGDTQYF.

The gene calls are TRBV5-5 and TRBJ1-3, with D possibly being TRBD1 (6 bases). Germline-derived CDR1 and CDR2 are SGHKS and YYEKEE (reference sequence). The CDR3 runs 16 residues. V was trimmed by 4 bases and J by 0 bases, leaving 14 bases between them. The CDR3 protein is CASSLGQPNSGNTIYF. Here the CDR3 DNA reads TGTGCCAGCAGCCTCGGACAGCCTAACTCTGGAAACACCATATATTTT.

The genes are TRBV9 and TRBJ2-1, with 7 bases identical to TRBD1. Trimming took 0 bases from V and 7 from J; bases not matched to a gene: 7. This CDR3 comprises 15 residues. Per the germline V gene, CDR1 is SGDLS and CDR2 is YYNGEE. The CDR3 coding sequence is TGTGCCAGCAGCGTAGAGGGGGCCGTTAGGAATGAGCAGTTCTTC. Protein sequence: CASSVEGAVRNEQFF.

This chain uses TRBV28 with TRBJ1-1; D is undetermined. The CDR3 is made up of 15 amino acids. The V end was cut by 1 base, the J end by 4 bases, with 13 bases between. Germline V lookup: CDR1 MDHEN, CDR2 SYDVKM. The CDR3 coding sequence is TGTGCCAGCAGTTTATTTCAGATTATGTTCACTGAAGCTTTCTTT. This gives the protein CASSLFQIMFTEAFF.

The chain recombines TRBV5-6 with TRBJ1-6; no clear D. The CDR3 extends over 15 amino acids. The V gene lost 7 bases and the J gene lost 0 bases, with 11 bases spanning the gap. Germline V CDR1 and CDR2: SGHDT, YYEEEE. The CDR3 loop reads CASARGSSYNSPLHF. CDR3 nucleotide sequence: TGTGCCAGCGCCCGGGGAAGCTCCTATAATTCACCCCTCCACTTT.

The CDR3 region has the DNA TGTGCCAGCAGCGGGGGGAGGACCCAAGAGACCCAGTACTTC. Amino acid sequence: CASSGGRTQETQYF. This chain links TRBV9 with TRBJ2-5, with a weak D call TRBD2 (6 bases). The V gene's germline CDR1 is SGDLS and CDR2 YYNGEE. The CDR3 loop spans 14 amino acids. Trimming left V 3 bases short and J 1 base short, with 10 bases between.

CDR3 sequence reads: CASSQDLRRAGYTF. The CDR3 DNA sequence: TGCGCCAGCAGCCAAGATCTTAGGAGGGCTGGCTACACCTTC. The chain links TRBV4-1 to TRBJ1-2; the D is unclear. Trimming stripped 0 bases from V and 7 bases from J, with 12 bases between. The length of the CDR3 is 14 residues. Germline loops: CDR1 MGHRA, CDR2 YSYEKL.

The CDR3 DNA sequence: TGTGCCAGCAGTGTCTCCCGGAGCTCTGGAAACACCATATATTTT. Its translation: CASSVSRSSGNTIYF. The V gene is TRBV2, the J gene TRBJ1-3; D is ambiguous. The V gene's germline CDR1 is SNHLY and CDR2 FYNNEI. The V end lost 4 bases, the J end lost 0 bases, and 10 bases lay between the germline ends. This CDR3 comprises 15 residues.

The chain combines TRBV28 with TRBJ2-2; D is uncertain. The CDR3 loop spans 14 amino acids. CDR1 and CDR2 (germline): MDHEN, SYDVKM. V shed 8 bases and J shed 0 bases, with 10 bases lying between them. The CDR3 DNA follows: TGTGCCAGCCTTAACTCACCGAACACCGGGGAGCTGTTTTTT. It yields the protein CASLNSPNTGELFF.

In its sample, this clone was seen a few times. This chain connects TRBV19 to TRBJ1-2; D ambiguous. Trimming pared 0 bases from V and 3 bases from J, leaving 11 bases between. CDR3 length: 15 amino acids. CDR1 and CDR2 (germline): LNHDA, SQIVND (reference sequence). The CDR3: CASSIDPWADYGYTF. Here the CDR3 DNA reads TGTGCCAGTAGTATAGATCCTTGGGCAGACTATGGCTACACCTTC. The variable domain in full, completed from reference TRBV19 and TRBJ1-2, reads DGGITQSPKYLFRKEGQNVTLSCEQNLNHDAMYWYRQDPGQGLRLIYYSQIVNDFQKGDIAEGYSVSREKKESFPLTVTSAQKNPTAFYLCASSIDPWADYGYTFGSGTRLTVV.

This clone was seen only a few times. V is TRBV5-1 and J is TRBJ1-2; possible D gene TRBD1, 5 bases. The germline V and J ends were trimmed by 0 bases and 5 bases, with 5 bases remaining between them. In germline, CDR1 is SGHRS, CDR2 YFSETQ. The CDR3 spans 12 residues. In DNA form, the CDR3 reads TGCGCCAGCAGCTTGGAGGGGTATGGCTACACCTTC. Its protein product is CASSLEGYGYTF.

This clone turned up a few times. The chain recombines TRBV28 with TRBJ1-2, with 10 bases fitting TRBD1. Trimming took 3 bases from V and 4 from J; bases not matched to a gene: 5. There are 15 residues in the CDR3. Germline loops: CDR1 MDHEN, CDR2 SYDVKM. CDR3 region: CASSFTGTGVYGYTF. The CDR3 DNA follows: TGTGCCAGCAGTTTTACCGGGACAGGGGTCTATGGCTACACCTTC.

This clone was observed a handful of times. The chain combines TRBV7-2 with TRBJ2-7; possible D gene TRBD2, 7 bases. Germline V CDR1 and CDR2: SGHTA, FQGNSA. The V gene lost 1 base and the J gene lost 4 bases, with 11 bases spanning the gap. The CDR3 runs 14 residues. The CDR3 reads CASSLGGGKYEQYF. CDR3 DNA sequence: TGTGCCAGCAGCTTAGGGGGGGGCAAGTACGAGCAGTACTTC.

The chain combines TRBV6-1 with TRBJ2-5, with 9 nucleotides matching TRBD2. This CDR3 region has 15 residues. CDR1 is MNHNS and CDR2 is SASEGT in the germline V gene. The J segment lost 4 bases and the V segment lost 6 bases, leaving 9 bases of the junction unmatched. In DNA form, the CDR3 reads TGTGCCAGCAGCTCCCTAGGAGCGGGGGGAGAGACCCAGTACTTC. This sequence encodes CASSSLGAGGETQYF.

CDR3 sequence: CASRWSYYGYTF. CDR3 in DNA: TGTGCCAGCAGGTGGAGTTACTATGGCTACACCTTC. The genes are TRBV2 and TRBJ1-2; D ambiguous. V shed 6 bases and J shed 3 bases, with 8 bases lying between them. The CDR3 covers 12 residues. CDR1 and CDR2 from the germline V gene are SNHLY and FYNNEI.

The CDR3 loop reads CSVGNRQDYGYTF. In DNA form, the CDR3 reads TGCAGCGTTGGAAATCGGCAGGACTATGGCTACACCTTC. J is TRBJ1-2 and V is TRBV29-1; no clear D gene. The length of the CDR3 is 13 residues. Trimming cost V 4 bases and J 3 bases, with 12 bases left between them. CDR1 and CDR2 (germline): SQVTM, ANQGSEA.

This clone came up once. This chain connects TRBV13 to TRBJ1-2, with unresolved D. The V gene lost 5 bases and the J gene lost 1 base, with 14 bases spanning the gap. The CDR3 length is 15 residues. Germline V CDR1 and CDR2: PRHDT, FYEKMQ (reference sequence). The CDR3 nucleotides read TGTGCCAGCAGCCTCGGCGGAAGATTTAACTATGGCTACACCTTC. The encoded protein is CASSLGGRFNYGYTF.

The V call is TRBV7-6, the J call TRBJ2-3; D gene uncertain. V dropped 1 base and J dropped 1 base, with 9 bases sitting between them. The CDR3 has 15 residues. Germline loops: CDR1 SGHVS, CDR2 FNYEAQ. The CDR3 sequence: CASSLVDGGTDTQYF. CDR3 sequence (DNA): TGTGCCAGCAGCTTAGTAGATGGTGGCACAGATACGCAGTATTTT.

This clone appeared a few times. Other nucleotide sequences in the sample specify the same CDR3. The CDR3 reads CASSPTGNQPQHF. CDR3 coding DNA: TGTGCCAGCTCACCAACAGGCAATCAGCCCCAGCATTTT. This chain connects TRBV18 to TRBJ1-5, with D uncertain. The CDR3 has 13 amino acids. V was cut by 2 bases and J by 2 bases, with 4 bases left in between. Germline V gives CDR1 KGHSH, CDR2 LQKENI.

The chain joins TRBV5-5 to TRBJ1-1; D is unresolved. The CDR3 spans 14 residues. Germline-derived CDR1 and CDR2 are SGHKS and YYEKEE (reference sequence). The germline V and J ends were trimmed by 1 base and 0 bases, with 7 bases remaining between them. The CDR3 is CASSLYELNTEAFF. DNA for the CDR3: TGTGCCAGCAGCTTGTATGAGTTGAACACTGAAGCTTTCTTT.

The rearrangement uses TRBV9 and TRBJ2-3, with D perhaps matching TRBD1 (6 bases). CDR1 and CDR2 (germline): SGDLS, YYNGEE. Trimming cost V 1 base and J 4 bases, with 19 bases left between them. The CDR3 is 17 amino acids. The CDR3 region is CASSVSVLDRKSDTQYF. DNA of the CDR3: TGTGCCAGCAGCGTATCGGTATTGGACAGAAAATCAGATACGCAGTATTTT. Based on the CDR3 plus reference TRBV9 and TRBJ2-3, the full variable domain is DSGVTQTPKHLITATGQRVTLRCSPRSGDLSVYWYQQSLDQGLQFLIQYYNGEERAKGNILERFSAQQFPDLHSELNLSSLELGDSALYFCASSVSVLDRKSDTQYFGPGTRLTVL.